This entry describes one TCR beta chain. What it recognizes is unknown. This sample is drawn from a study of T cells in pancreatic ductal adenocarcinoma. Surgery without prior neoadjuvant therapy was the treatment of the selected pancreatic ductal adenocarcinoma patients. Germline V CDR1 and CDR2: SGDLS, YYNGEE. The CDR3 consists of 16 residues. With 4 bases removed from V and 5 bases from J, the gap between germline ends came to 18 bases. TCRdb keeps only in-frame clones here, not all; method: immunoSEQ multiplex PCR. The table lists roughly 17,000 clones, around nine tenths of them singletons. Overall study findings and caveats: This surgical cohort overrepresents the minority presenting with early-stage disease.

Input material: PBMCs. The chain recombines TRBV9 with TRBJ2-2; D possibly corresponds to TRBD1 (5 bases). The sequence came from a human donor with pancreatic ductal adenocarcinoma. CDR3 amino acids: CASSSEQGLGTGELFF. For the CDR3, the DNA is TGTGCCAGCAGCTCCGAGCAGGGTTTGGGAACCGGGGAGCTGTTTTTT. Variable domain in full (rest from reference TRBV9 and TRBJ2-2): DSGVTQTPKHLITATGQRVTLRCSPRSGDLSVYWYQQSLDQGLQFLIQYYNGEERAKGNILERFSAQQFPDLHSELNLSSLELGDSALYFCASSSEQGLGTGELFFGEGSRLTVL.